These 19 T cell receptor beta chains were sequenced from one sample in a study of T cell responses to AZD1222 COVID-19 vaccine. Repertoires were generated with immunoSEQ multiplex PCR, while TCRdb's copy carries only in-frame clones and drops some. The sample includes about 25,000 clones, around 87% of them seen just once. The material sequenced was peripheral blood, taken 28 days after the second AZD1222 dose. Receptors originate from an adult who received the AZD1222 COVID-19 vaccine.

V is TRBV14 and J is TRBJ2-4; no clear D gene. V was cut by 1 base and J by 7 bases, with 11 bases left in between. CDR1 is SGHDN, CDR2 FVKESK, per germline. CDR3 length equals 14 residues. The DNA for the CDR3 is TGTGCCAGCAGCCAAGGGGCGCTGGGGAACATTCAGTACTTC. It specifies CASSQGALGNIQYF.

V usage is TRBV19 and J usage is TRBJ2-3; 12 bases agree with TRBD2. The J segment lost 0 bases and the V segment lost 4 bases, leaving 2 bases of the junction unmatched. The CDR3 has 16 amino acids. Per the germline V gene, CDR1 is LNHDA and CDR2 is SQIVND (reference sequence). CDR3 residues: CASSTSGRGSTDTQYF. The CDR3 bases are TGTGCCAGTAGTACTAGCGGGAGGGGTAGCACAGATACGCAGTATTTT.

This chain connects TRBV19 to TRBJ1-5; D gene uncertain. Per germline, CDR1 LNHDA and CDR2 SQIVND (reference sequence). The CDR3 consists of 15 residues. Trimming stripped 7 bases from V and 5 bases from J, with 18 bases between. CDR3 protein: CASTTWQVVDQPQHF. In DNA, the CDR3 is TGTGCCAGTACCACCTGGCAGGTAGTGGATCAGCCCCAGCATTTT.

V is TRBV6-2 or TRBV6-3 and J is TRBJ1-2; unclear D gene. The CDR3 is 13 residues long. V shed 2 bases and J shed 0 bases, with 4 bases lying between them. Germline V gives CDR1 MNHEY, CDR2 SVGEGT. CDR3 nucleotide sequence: TGTGCCAGCAGTTACACACCTAACTATGGCTACACCTTC. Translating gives CASSYTPNYGYTF.

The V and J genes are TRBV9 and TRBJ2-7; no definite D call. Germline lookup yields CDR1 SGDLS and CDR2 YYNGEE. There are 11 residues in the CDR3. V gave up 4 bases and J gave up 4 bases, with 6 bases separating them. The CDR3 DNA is TGTGCCAGCAGCATCATGTACGAGCAGTACTTC. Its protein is CASSIMYEQYF.

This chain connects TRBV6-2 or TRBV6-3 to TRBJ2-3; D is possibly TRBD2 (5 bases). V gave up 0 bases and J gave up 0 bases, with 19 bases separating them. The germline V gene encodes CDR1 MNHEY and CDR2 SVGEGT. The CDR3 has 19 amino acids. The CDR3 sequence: CASSYSTDPSDFSTDTQYF. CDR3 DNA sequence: TGTGCCAGCAGTTACTCGACGGACCCTTCGGACTTTAGCACAGATACGCAGTATTTT.

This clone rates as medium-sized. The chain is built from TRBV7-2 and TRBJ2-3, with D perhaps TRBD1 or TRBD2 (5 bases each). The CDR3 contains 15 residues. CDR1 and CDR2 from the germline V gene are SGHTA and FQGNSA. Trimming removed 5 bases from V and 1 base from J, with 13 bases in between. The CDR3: CASSPGTWGTDTQYF. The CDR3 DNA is TGTGCCAGCAGCCCCGGGACCTGGGGCACAGATACGCAGTATTTT.

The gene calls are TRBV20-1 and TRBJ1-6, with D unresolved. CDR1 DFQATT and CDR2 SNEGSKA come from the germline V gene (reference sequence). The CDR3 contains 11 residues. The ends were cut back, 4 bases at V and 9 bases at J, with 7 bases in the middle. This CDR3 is CSAIVGSPLHF. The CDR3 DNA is TGCAGTGCTATTGTGGGTTCACCCCTCCACTTT.

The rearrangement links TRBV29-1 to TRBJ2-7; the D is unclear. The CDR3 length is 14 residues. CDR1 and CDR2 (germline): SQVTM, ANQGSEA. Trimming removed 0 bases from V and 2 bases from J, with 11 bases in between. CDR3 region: CSVEEKDGTYEQYF. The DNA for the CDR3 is TGCAGCGTTGAAGAGAAGGACGGAACCTACGAGCAGTACTTC.

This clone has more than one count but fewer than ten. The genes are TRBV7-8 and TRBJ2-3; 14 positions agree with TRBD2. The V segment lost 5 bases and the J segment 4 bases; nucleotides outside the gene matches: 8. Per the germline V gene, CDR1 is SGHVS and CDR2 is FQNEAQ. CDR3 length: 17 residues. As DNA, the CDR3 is TGTGCCAGCAGCCCAGGACTAGCGGGAGGTCGCGCAGATACGCAGTATTTT. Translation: CASSPGLAGGRADTQYF.

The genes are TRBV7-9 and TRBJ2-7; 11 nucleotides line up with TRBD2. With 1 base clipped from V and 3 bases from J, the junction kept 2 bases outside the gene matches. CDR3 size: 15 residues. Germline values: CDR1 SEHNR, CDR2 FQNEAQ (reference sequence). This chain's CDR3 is CASSLGGTSGYEQYF. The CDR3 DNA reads TGTGCCAGCAGCTTAGGGGGGACTAGCGGCTACGAGCAGTACTTC.

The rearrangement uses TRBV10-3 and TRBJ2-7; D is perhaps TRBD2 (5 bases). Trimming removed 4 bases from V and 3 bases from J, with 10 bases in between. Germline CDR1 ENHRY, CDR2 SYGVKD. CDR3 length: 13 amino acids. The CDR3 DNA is TGTGCCATCAGTGCAGACTACGGCTACGAGCAGTACTTC. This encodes CAISADYGYEQYF.

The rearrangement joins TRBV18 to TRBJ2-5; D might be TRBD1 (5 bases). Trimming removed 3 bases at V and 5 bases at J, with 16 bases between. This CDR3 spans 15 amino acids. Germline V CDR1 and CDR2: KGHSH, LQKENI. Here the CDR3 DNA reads TGTGCCAGCTCACCCCAGGGTATAGGGAAGGAGACCCAGTACTTC. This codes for CASSPQGIGKETQYF.

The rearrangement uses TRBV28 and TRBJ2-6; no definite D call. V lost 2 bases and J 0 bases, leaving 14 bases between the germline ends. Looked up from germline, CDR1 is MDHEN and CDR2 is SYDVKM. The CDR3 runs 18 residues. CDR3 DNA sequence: TGTGCCAGCAGTTTAAGTACCCTCACGCACTCTGGGGCCAACGTCCTGACTTTC. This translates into CASSLSTLTHSGANVLTF.

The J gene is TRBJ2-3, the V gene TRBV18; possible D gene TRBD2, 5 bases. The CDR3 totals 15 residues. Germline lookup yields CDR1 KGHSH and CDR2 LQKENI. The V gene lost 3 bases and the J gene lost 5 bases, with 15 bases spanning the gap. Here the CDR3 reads CASSPGPLGEDTQYF. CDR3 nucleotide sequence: TGTGCCAGCTCACCTGGACCGCTCGGGGAAGATACGCAGTATTTT.

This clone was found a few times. The CDR3 reads CASSFTRDTEAFF. The CDR3 DNA reads TGTGCCAGCAGTTTCACCAGAGACACTGAAGCTTTCTTT. V and J are TRBV27 and TRBJ1-1; no reliable D call. V was cut by 3 bases and J by 3 bases, with 8 bases left in between. Germline CDR1 MNHEY, CDR2 SMNVEV (reference sequence). The CDR3 runs 13 residues.

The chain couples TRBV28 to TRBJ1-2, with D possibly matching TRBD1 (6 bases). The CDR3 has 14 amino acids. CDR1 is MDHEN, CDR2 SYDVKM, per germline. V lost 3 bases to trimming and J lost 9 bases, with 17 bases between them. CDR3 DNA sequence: TGTGCCAGCAGTTTCTTCGCCGGGGGGGGGCGCTACACCTTC. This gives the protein CASSFFAGGGRYTF.

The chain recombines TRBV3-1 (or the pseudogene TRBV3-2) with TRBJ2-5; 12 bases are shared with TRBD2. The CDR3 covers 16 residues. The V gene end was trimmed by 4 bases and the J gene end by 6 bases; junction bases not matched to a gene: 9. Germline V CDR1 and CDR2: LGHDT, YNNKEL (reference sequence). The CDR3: CASSPRLAGARKTQYF. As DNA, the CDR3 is TGTGCCAGCAGCCCTCGACTAGCGGGAGCCCGAAAGACCCAGTACTTC.

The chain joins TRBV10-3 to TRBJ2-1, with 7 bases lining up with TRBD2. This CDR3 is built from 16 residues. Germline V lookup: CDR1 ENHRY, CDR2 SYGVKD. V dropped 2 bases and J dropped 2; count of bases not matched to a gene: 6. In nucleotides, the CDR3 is TGTGCCATCAGTGAGCGTGGGCTAGCGGCCTACAATGAGCAGTTCTTC. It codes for CAISERGLAAYNEQFF.